This T cell receptor beta chain was obtained from a study of CD8+CD57+ T cells in acquired aplastic anemia (dated 2018 in TCRdb). Some background on the complete study: On average, sorted CD4+ and CD8+ cells yielded around 3.4 ug of extracted DNA, with a range of roughly 0.18 to 27.4 ug. A CD8+CD57+ expansion meant a frequency higher than the mean frequency seen in healthy subjects. General findings and caveats noted by the study authors: Roughly 30 CD8+ CDR3 sequences were shared between patients and controls but appeared highly expressed in patients and within their immunodominant clones. CD8+ Simpson's diversity did not differ significantly between patients and healthy controls (P=0.060).

Expansion of CD8+CD57+ cells had been shown by flow cytometry in the patients chosen for sequencing. Every patient had severe acquired aplastic anemia, diagnosed using the International Study of Aplastic Anemia and Agranulocytosis and Camitta criteria. No therapy had been received by the patients at the time of blood sampling. In this study, sorted CD4+ and CD8+ T cells from the blood of healthy subjects and of severe aplastic anemia patients had their TCR repertoires deep-sequenced. Patients were enrolled in the USA under clinicaltrials.gov protocols 00001620, 01623167, 00001397, 00071045, 00081523 and 00961064. Ficoll-Paque density gradient centrifugation was used to isolate peripheral blood mononuclear cells. Before DNA was extracted, CD4+ and CD8+ T cells were sorted using either FACS or magnetic beads. Genomic DNA served as template for TCR beta VDJ combination and CDR3 sequence profiling. An Illumina HiSeq 2000 was the platform used for TCR repertoire sequencing. In the authors' own workflow: Repertoires were assessed using TRBV/TRBJ rearrangement plots, CDR3 size and DJ length profiles, and Simpson's diversity index. The most abundant DNA sequence in the deep sequencing data was taken as the immunodominant clone. CDR3 amino acid sequences were checked for sharing across subjects and were also compared against the VDJdb database and published repertoires. TCRdb itself trimmed the public reads at Q25 with fastp, ran MiXCR and retained productive beta chains. Rows with a matching CDR3 protein are joined into one entry that keeps the most common DNA and genes. The V and J calls follow TCRdb's processing rather than the paper's. This sample comprises some 180,000 distinct CDR3 sequences, 45% to 60% of them detected only once. The ten largest clones represent about an eighth of the sample.

The trim is 5 bases for V and 4 bases for J, with a gap of 11 bases between the germline ends. CDR1 LGHDT and CDR2 YNNKEL are derived from the germline V gene (reference sequence). Its CDR3 holds 14 amino acids, cysteine through phenylalanine. The sequence is cut down to CDR3 DNA, 42 bases in frame from base 1. This clonotype was counted only a few times. Which antigen it targets is not known. No much larger clone is present one base from it, and per-base qualities are unavailable. Sequenced material: sorted CD4+, CD8+, or CD8+CD57+ T cells (not recorded which) from PBMCs. This sequence uses TRBV3-1 and TRBJ1-4; the D gene identity is not certain. This TCR was sampled from a human donor with aplastic anemia. The nucleotides are TGTGCCAGCAGCATGTTAGAGTTTAATGAAAAACTGTTTTTT. Protein translation: CASSMLEFNEKLFF.